The 16 T cell receptor beta chains reported below all come from one sample, sequenced in a study of blood T cell repertoires in COVID-19. Assay used: immunoSEQ multiplex PCR; TCRdb lists only in-frame clones, some missing. The data show approximately 490,000 clones, about 88% seen once. The sequencing input was PBMCs or T cells enriched from blood (not recorded which). Receptor source: a woman aged 55-69 years who had recovered from COVID-19.

This sequence joins TRBV5-5 and TRBJ2-2, with D maybe TRBD1 (5 bases). The CDR3 is made up of 13 amino acids. The V end lost 7 bases, the J end lost 1 base, and 8 bases lay between the germline ends. Germline CDR1 reads SGHKS; CDR2 reads YYEKEE (reference sequence). The CDR3 reads CASDTGNTGELFF. The DNA for the CDR3 is TGTGCCAGCGATACAGGGAACACCGGGGAGCTGTTTTTT. Full variable domain (rest looked up from reference TRBV5-5 and TRBJ2-2): DAGVTQSPTHLIKTRGQQVTLRCSPISGHKSVSWYQQVLGQGPQFIFQYYEKEERGRGNFPDRFSARQFPNYSSELNVNALLLGDSALYLCASDTGNTGELFFGEGSRLTVL.

The gene calls are TRBV6-2 or TRBV6-3 and TRBJ2-7, with 10 positions matching TRBD1. Looked up from germline, CDR1 is MNHEY and CDR2 is SVGEGT. The CDR3 extends over 16 amino acids. V shed 3 bases, J shed 2 bases, and the junction held 7 bases outside the gene matches. Written as DNA, the CDR3 is TGTGCCAGCAGTTATGAACCCGGGACAGGGGCCTACGAGCAGTACGTC. Translation gives CASSYEPGTGAYEQYV.

This clone was detected once. The rearrangement joins TRBV19 to TRBJ2-7; TRBD1 might be the D (6 bases). V was shortened by 2 bases and J by 5 bases, with 10 bases between the two germline ends. The CDR3 covers 13 residues. The germline V gene encodes CDR1 LNHDA and CDR2 SQIVND (reference sequence). In DNA form, the CDR3 reads TGTGCCAGTAGTATAACAGGGAGCGACGAGCAGTACTTC. It translates to CASSITGSDEQYF. The complete variable domain, with remaining parts taken from reference TRBV19 and TRBJ2-7, reads DGGITQSPKYLFRKEGQNVTLSCEQNLNHDAMYWYRQDPGQGLRLIYYSQIVNDFQKGDIAEGYSVSREKKESFPLTVTSAQKNPTAFYLCASSITGSDEQYFGPGTRLTVT.

The V gene is TRBV30, the J gene TRBJ1-2, with 10 bases matching TRBD1. The CDR3 loop spans 14 amino acids. Germline assignment: CDR1 GTSNPN and CDR2 SVGIG (reference sequence). V dropped 0 bases and J dropped 8; count of bases not matched to a gene: 6. The CDR3 region is CAWSVETGGFGYTF. The CDR3 DNA follows: TGTGCCTGGAGTGTCGAGACAGGGGGCTTCGGCTACACCTTC.

This chain connects TRBV6-5 to TRBJ1-1; tentative D call: TRBD1 (5 bases). Germline CDR1 MNHEY, CDR2 SVGAGI. This CDR3 spans 13 amino acids. Trimming pared 4 bases from V and 1 base from J, leaving 7 bases between. The CDR3 protein is CASSSTGNTEAFF. The DNA for the CDR3 is TGTGCCAGCAGTTCCACAGGGAACACTGAAGCTTTCTTT.

V and J are TRBV21-1 and TRBJ2-3; the DNA was not used to check the table's D call, TRBD2. TRBV21-1 is a documented pseudogene. This CDR3 is 18 amino acids long. The CDR3 DNA sequence: TGTGCCAGCAGCAAAAACACCGGGATCCTGGGCAGCACAGATACGCAGTATTTT. It specifies CASSKNTGILGSTDTQYF.

The V and J genes are TRBV11-2 and TRBJ2-1; weak D call: TRBD1 (6 bases). Germline loops: CDR1 SGHAT, CDR2 FQNNGV. Deletions cut 5 bases from V and 2 bases from J, with 16 bases between. CDR3 length equals 16 residues. CDR3 residues: CASSAQLGATYNEQFF. The DNA of the CDR3 is TGTGCCAGCAGCGCACAACTGGGGGCCACCTACAATGAGCAGTTCTTC.

This clone was counted only a few times. J is TRBJ1-1 and V is TRBV18; TRBD1 matches at 8 bases. V lost 2 bases to trimming and J lost 2 bases; unmatched junction nucleotides: 7. The CDR3 consists of 16 residues. Germline CDR1 reads KGHSH; CDR2 reads LQKENI. CDR3 DNA: TGTGCCAGCTCACCAAGGCGAACAGGGGGTAACACTGAAGCTTTCTTT. Translation gives CASSPRRTGGNTEAFF.

This clone turned up a few times. The chain combines TRBV6-5 with TRBJ2-7, with 7 bases matching TRBD2. Losses at the gene ends were 4 bases for V and 6 bases for J; bases not matched to a gene: 9. Germline V gene data show CDR1 as MNHEY and CDR2 as SVGAGI. This CDR3 comprises 14 residues. CDR3 bases: TGTGCCAGCAGTTCCTGGGGGGGAACAATCGAGCAGTACTTC. As protein: CASSSWGGTIEQYF.

The chain recombines TRBV29-1 with TRBJ1-2, with 7 positions matching TRBD1. The CDR3 runs to 11 residues. CDR1 is SQVTM and CDR2 is ANQGSEA in the germline V gene. The junction had 2 bases not matched to a gene; V was cut back by 4 bases and J by 6 bases. The CDR3 DNA reads TGCAGCGTTGTCAGGGGGGATGGCTACACCTTC. Encoded protein: CSVVRGDGYTF.

In this sample, this clone turned up once. The chain uses TRBV5-6 and TRBJ1-1, with 8 bases matching TRBD1. The V gene end was trimmed by 1 base and the J gene end by 5 bases; junction bases not matched to a gene: 10. The CDR3 length is 16 residues. CDR1 and CDR2 from the germline V gene are SGHDT and YYEEEE. The CDR3 DNA is TGTGCCAGCAGCTTGAGACGGACAGGGTGGTTGACTGAAGCTTTCTTT. It is translated as CASSLRRTGWLTEAFF.

The rearrangement joins TRBV6-2 or TRBV6-3 to TRBJ2-7; 11 bases match TRBD2. Per the germline V gene, CDR1 is MNHEY and CDR2 is SVGEGT. Trimming at V came to 5 bases and at J to 3 bases, leaving 6 bases not matched to a gene. The CDR3 is made up of 15 amino acids. The CDR3 region has the DNA TGTGCCAGCAGTCCGACGGGACTAGCGGACTACGAGCAGTACGTC. It translates to CASSPTGLADYEQYV.

The chain carries TRBV7-8 and TRBJ2-7; D ambiguous. Trimming left V 1 base short and J 1 base short, with 17 bases between. This CDR3 contains 17 residues. The germline V gene encodes CDR1 SGHVS and CDR2 FQNEAQ. CDR3 DNA sequence: TGTGCCAGCAGCTTAGAACCCCGCGCGCCGATTTCCTACGAGCAGTACGTC. Amino acids: CASSLEPRAPISYEQYV.

The chain has TRBV11-2 and TRBJ2-1; TRBD1 aligns across 7 bases. Germline CDR1 reads SGHAT; CDR2 reads FQNNGV. With 5 bases clipped from V and 7 bases from J, the junction kept 11 bases outside the gene matches. This CDR3 spans 15 amino acids. The CDR3 spells CASSITSGTVNEQFF. CDR3 DNA sequence: TGTGCCAGCAGCATAACGTCCGGGACAGTAAATGAGCAGTTCTTC.

The chain employs TRBV4-1 and TRBJ2-7, with D maybe TRBD1 (6 bases). The V gene lost 4 bases and the J gene lost 3 bases, with 16 bases spanning the gap. Germline V gene lookup returns CDR1 MGHRA and CDR2 YSYEKL. The CDR3 has 15 residues. DNA of the CDR3: TGCGCCAGCAGCCCCTTGACAGGAGATGGCTACGAGCAGTACGTC. This encodes CASSPLTGDGYEQYV.

The V and J genes are TRBV30 and TRBJ1-1; D not resolved. Germline V lookup: CDR1 GTSNPN, CDR2 SVGIG (reference sequence). The germline V and J ends were trimmed by 2 bases and 1 base, with 5 bases remaining between them. The CDR3 is 12 amino acids. The CDR3 is CAWSNRNTEAFF. The CDR3, as DNA: TGTGCCTGGAGTAACAGGAACACTGAAGCTTTCTTT.